This record covers a single T cell receptor beta chain. The antigen is unknown. CDR3 length: 15 amino acids. V was trimmed by 3 bases and J by 5 bases, leaving 13 bases between them. CDR1 and CDR2 from the germline V gene are MNHEY and SMNVEV (reference sequence). These data are taken from a study of identical twins. Every one of the donors was a healthy Caucasian. TCRdb itself ran the 5' RACE reads through MiXCR, one entry per CDR3 protein. The sample carries roughly 230,000 distinct CDR3 sequences, about 8.3% recorded once. Study-level points and caveats: Findings came from cross-sectional statistics, without long-term follow-up of donors. Twins showed weaker excess sharing in their beta out-of-frame sequences. Some out-of-frame alpha sequences were shared by twins, and these showed excess low generation probability.

This same sample was also taken into another study, of yellow fever vaccine responses in identical twins.

The sequenced sample consisted of CD8+ T cells sorted from blood. V and J are TRBV27 and TRBJ2-2; D remains ambiguous. The receptor comes from a woman between 18 and 29 years old in good health. The CDR3 region is CASSFDGWGTGELFF. The DNA for the CDR3 is TGTGCCAGCAGTTTCGACGGGTGGGGAACCGGGGAGCTGTTTTTT.